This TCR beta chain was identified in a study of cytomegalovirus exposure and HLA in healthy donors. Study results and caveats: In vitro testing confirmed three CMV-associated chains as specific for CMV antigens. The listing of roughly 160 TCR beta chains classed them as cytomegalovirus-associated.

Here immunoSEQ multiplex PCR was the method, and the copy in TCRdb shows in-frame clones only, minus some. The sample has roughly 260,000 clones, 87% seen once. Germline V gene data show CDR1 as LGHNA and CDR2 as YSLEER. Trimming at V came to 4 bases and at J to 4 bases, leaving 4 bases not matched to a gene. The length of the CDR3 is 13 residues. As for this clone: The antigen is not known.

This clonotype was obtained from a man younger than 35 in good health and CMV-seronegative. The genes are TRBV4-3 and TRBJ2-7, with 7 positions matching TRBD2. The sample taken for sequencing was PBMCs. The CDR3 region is CASSPFGGYEQYF. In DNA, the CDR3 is TGCGCCAGCAGCCCGTTCGGGGGGTACGAGCAGTACTTC.